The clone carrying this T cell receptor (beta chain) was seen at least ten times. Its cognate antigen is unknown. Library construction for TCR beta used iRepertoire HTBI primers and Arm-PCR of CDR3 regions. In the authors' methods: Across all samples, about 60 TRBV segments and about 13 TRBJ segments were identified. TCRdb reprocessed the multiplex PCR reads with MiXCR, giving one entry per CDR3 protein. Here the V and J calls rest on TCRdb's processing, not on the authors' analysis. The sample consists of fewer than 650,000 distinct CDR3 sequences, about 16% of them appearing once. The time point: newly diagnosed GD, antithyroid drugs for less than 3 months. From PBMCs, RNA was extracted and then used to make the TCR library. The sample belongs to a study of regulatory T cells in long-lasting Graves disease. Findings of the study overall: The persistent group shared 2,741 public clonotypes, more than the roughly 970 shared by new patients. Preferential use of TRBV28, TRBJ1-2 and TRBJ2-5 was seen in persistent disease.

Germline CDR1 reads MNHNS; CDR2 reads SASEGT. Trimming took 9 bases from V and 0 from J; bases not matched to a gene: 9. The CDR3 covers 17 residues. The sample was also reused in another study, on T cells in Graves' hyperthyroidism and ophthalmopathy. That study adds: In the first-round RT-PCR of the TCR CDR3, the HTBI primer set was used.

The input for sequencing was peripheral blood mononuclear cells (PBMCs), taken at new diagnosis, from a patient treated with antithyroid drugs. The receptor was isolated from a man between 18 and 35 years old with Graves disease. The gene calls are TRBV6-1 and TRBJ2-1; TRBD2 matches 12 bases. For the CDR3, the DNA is TGTGCCAGTTCCGGGACTAGCGGGCCTAGCTCCTACAATGAGCAGTTCTTC. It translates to CASSGTSGPSSYNEQFF.